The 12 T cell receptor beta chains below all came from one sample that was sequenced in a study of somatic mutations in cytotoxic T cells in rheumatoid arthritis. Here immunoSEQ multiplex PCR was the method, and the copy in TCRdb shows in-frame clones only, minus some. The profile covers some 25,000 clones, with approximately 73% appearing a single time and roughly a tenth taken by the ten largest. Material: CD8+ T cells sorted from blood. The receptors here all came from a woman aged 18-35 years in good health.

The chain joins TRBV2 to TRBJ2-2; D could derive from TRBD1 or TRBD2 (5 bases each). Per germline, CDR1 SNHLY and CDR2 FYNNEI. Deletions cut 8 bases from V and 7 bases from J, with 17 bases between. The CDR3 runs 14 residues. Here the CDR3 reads CASLGDRVYGELFF. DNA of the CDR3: TGTGCCAGCTTAGGGGACCGCGTTTACGGGGAGCTGTTTTTT.

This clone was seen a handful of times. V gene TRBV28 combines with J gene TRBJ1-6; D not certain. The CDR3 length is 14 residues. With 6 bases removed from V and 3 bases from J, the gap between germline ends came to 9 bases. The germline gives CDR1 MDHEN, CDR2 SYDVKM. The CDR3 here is CASRPDNYNSPLHF. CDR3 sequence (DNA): TGTGCCAGCAGACCTGACAACTATAATTCACCCCTCCACTTT.

The CDR3 region is CASSPNQETQYF. CDR3 DNA sequence: TGCGCCAGCAGCCCGAACCAAGAGACCCAGTACTTC. The genes are TRBV4-1 and TRBJ2-5; D not certain. Germline CDR1 is MGHRA and CDR2 is YSYEKL. V lost 4 bases, J lost 0 bases, and 3 bases lay in between. The CDR3 length is 12 residues.

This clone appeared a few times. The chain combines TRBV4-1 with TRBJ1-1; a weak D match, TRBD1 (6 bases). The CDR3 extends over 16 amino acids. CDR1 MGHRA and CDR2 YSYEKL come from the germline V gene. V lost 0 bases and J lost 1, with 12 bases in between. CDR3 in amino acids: CASSQEGGGGNTEAFF. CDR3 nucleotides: TGCGCCAGCAGCCAAGAAGGCGGAGGGGGGAACACTGAAGCTTTCTTT.

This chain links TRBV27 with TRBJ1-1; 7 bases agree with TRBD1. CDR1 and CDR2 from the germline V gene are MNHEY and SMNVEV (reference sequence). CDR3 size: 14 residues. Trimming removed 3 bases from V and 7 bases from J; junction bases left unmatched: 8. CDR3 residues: CASSFGQAGSEAFF. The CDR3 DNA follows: TGTGCCAGCAGTTTCGGACAGGCGGGGAGTGAAGCTTTCTTT.

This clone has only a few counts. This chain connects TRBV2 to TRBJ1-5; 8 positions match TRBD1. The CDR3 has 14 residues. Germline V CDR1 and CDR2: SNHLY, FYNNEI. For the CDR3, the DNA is TGTGCAAGCGGACAGGGTATAAGCAATCAGCCCCAGCATTTT. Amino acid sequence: CASGQGISNQPQHF.

CDR3 coding DNA: TGTGCCAGCAGTTTATACGCGGGCGAGACCCAGTACTTC. As protein: CASSLYAGETQYF. The chain employs TRBV28 and TRBJ2-5; TRBD2 might be the D (5 bases). Germline V gene data show CDR1 as MDHEN and CDR2 as SYDVKM. This CDR3 region has 13 residues. The V end was cut by 1 base, the J end by 5 bases, with 8 bases between.

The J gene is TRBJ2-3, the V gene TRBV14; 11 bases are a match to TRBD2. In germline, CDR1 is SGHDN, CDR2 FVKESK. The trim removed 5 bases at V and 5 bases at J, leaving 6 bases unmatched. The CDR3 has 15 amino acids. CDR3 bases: TGTGCCAGCAGCGCCCGGCTAGCGGGAGGAGATACGCAGTATTTT. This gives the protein CASSARLAGGDTQYF.

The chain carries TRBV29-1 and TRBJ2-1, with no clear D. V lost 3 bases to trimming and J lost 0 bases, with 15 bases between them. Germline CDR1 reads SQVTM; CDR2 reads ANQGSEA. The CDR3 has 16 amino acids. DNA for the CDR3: TGCAGCGTTGAGTCAGGCAATCAGATCTCCTACAATGAGCAGTTCTTC. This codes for CSVESGNQISYNEQFF.

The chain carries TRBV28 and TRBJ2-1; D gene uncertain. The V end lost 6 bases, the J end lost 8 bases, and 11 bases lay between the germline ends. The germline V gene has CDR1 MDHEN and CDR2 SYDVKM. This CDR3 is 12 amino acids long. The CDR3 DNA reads TGTGCCAGCAGGTTTTTGGGCCATGAGCAGTTCTTC. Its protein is CASRFLGHEQFF. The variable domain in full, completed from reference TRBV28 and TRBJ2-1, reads DVKVTQSSRYLVKRTGEKVFLECVQDMDHENMFWYRQDPGLGLRLIYFSYDVKMKEKGDIPEGYSVSREKKERFSLILESASTNQTSMYLCASRFLGHEQFFGPGTRLTVL.

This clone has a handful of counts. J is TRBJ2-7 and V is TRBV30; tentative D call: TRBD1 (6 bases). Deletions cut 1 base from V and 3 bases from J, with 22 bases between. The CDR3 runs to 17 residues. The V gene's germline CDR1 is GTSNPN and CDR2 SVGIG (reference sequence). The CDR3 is CAWSARLFPGASYEQYF. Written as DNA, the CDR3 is TGTGCCTGGAGTGCCAGGTTGTTCCCAGGGGCTAGCTACGAGCAGTACTTC. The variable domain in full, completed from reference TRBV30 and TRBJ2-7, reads SQTIHQWPATLVQPVGSPLSLECTVEGTSNPNLYWYRQAAGRGLQLLFYSVGIGQISSEVPQNLSASRPQDRQFILSSKKLLLSDSGFYLCAWSARLFPGASYEQYFGPGTRLTVT.

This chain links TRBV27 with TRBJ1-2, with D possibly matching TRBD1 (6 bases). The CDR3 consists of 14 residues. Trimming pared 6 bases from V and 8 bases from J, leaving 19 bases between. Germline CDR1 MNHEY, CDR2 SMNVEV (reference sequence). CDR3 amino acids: CASSLSPTGRGYTF. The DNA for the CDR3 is TGTGCCAGCAGCCTCTCACCGACAGGTAGGGGCTACACCTTC.